The subject of this entry is one T cell receptor (beta chain). No antigen is known for it. This sample is part of a study of CD8+ T cells in alopecia areata. Findings of the study overall: Patients displayed less clarity in TCR sharing than mice, a finding possibly related to HLA. Scalp repertoires also include resident alphabeta T cells from normal skin.

The CDR3 has 12 residues. Per the germline V gene, CDR1 is SQVTM and CDR2 is ANQGSEA. V lost 4 bases, J lost 3 bases, and 10 bases lay in between. As the sequencing template, cDNA was produced by extracting RNA and reverse transcribing it. The protocol was immunoSEQ multiplex PCR, while the TCRdb copy is restricted to in-frame clones and leaves out a portion. This sample has about 100,000 clones, with almost 60% found just once. The chain employs TRBV29-1 and TRBJ2-7, with D possibly matching TRBD1 (5 bases). The receptor comes from a human donor in good health. Sequencing was performed on CD8+ T cells sorted from blood. This chain's CDR3 is CSVGWQGYEQYF. CDR3 bases: TGCAGCGTTGGGTGGCAGGGCTACGAGCAGTACTTC.